This is a list of T cell receptor beta chains from one sample in a study of shared clonotypes between healthy human individuals. Assay: immunoSEQ multiplex PCR; the TCRdb copy retains only in-frame clones and omits some. This sample carries about 610,000 clones, around 96% of them seen once, and the ten largest clones take roughly 0.1%. Sequencing was performed on naive CD8+ T cells sorted from blood. The receptors here all came from a woman in her twenties or thirties in good health. The CDR3 runs from the conserved cysteine through the conserved F or W. A D gene is named only where the DNA matches it firmly. Rows may omit the clone size; those that give it use once, few, many or a size class.

size	D	J	V	DNA	CDR3
-	-	TRBJ2-7	TRBV5-6	TGTGCCAGCAGCTTGCAGGACATATACTACGAGCAGTACTTC	CASSLQDIYYEQYF
once	-	TRBJ2-7	TRBV5-8	TGTGCCAGCAGCCTAACTGAGAGAGCTCGATCCTACGAGCAGTACTTC	CASSLTERARSYEQYF
-	-	TRBJ1-2	TRBV27	TGTGCCACCCTAGGAGGGGATGGCTACACCTTC	CATLGGDGYTF
-	-	TRBJ1-2	TRBV28	TGTGCCAGCAGCCCCGGGCGTAGCTATGGCTACACCTTC	CASSPGRSYGYTF
-	-	TRBJ1-1	TRBV11-2	TGTGCCAGCAGCTTATCGGATGTCAGCACTGAAGCTTTCTTT	CASSLSDVSTEAFF
-	-	TRBJ1-3	TRBV6-5	TGTGCCAGCAGTTACTCGAGTCGCTCTGGAAACACCATATATTTT	CASSYSSRSGNTIYF
-	-	TRBJ1-2	TRBV28	TGTGCCAGCAGCGCGCAGGGGACAAGATCTTACACCTTC	CASSAQGTRSYTF
-	-	TRBJ2-7	TRBV5-1	TGCGCCAGCAGCTGGGGAAAGACCTACGAGCAGTACTTC	CASSWGKTYEQYF
-	TRBD1	TRBJ2-2	TRBV19	TGTGCCAGTAGTATGTGGACAGGGACCGGGGAGCTGTTTTTT	CASSMWTGTGELFF
-	-	TRBJ2-2	TRBV27	TGTGCCAGCAGTTTATGGGGAGGTAGATTAAACACCGGGGAGCTGTTTTTT	CASSLWGGRLNTGELFF
-	-	TRBJ1-2	TRBV27	TGTGCCAGCAGGACCGGGAACTATGGCTACACCTTC	CASRTGNYGYTF
-	-	TRBJ2-7	TRBV2	TGTGCCAGCAAGCAGGGCTTCTACGAGCAGTACTTC	CASKQGFYEQYF
-	TRBD1	TRBJ2-7	TRBV7-9	TGTGCCAGCCGACAGGGTATTTACGAGCAGTACTTC	CASRQGIYEQYF
-	-	TRBJ2-3	TRBV5-8	TGTGCCAGCAGCTTTGGCGGGGACACAGATACGCAGTATTTT	CASSFGGDTDTQYF
-	-	TRBJ1-1	TRBV10-2	TGCGCCAGCAGTGGAGGGCTACTCGGCACTGAAGCTTTCTTT	CASSGGLLGTEAFF
-	-	TRBJ2-7	TRBV27	TGTGCCAACAGACAGAGTACCTCCTACGAGCAGTACTTC	CANRQSTSYEQYF
-	-	TRBJ2-7	TRBV5-6	TGTGCCAGCAGCTATAGCGGAGCATACGAGCAGTACTTC	CASSYSGAYEQYF
-	-	TRBJ2-7	TRBV6-6	TGTGCCAGCAGTTATCAAATAGGGGCCTACGAGCAGTACTTC	CASSYQIGAYEQYF
once	-	TRBJ2-3	TRBV30	TGTGCCTGGAGTGTAATGTTGCGGGACTTCACAGATACGCAGTATTTT	CAWSVMLRDFTDTQYF
-	-	TRBJ2-5	TRBV2	TGTGCCAGCAGTCATGCCCACCGTGGGGGGCAGGAGACCCAGTACTTC	CASSHAHRGGQETQYF
-	-	TRBJ2-7	TRBV27	TGTGCCAGCAGGGCGGGGACCAGCTACGAGCAGTACTTC	CASRAGTSYEQYF
-	TRBD2	TRBJ2-3	TRBV6-1	TGTGCCAGCACGAGAGTAGCGGGGCTCACAGATACGCAGTATTTT	CASTRVAGLTDTQYF
-	-	TRBJ2-1	TRBV9	TGTGCCAGCAGCCCCGGAACATCCCTATACAATGAGCAGTTCTTC	CASSPGTSLYNEQFF
-	-	TRBJ2-3	TRBV6-1	TGTGCCATGGAGGGGTATGGCACAGATACGCAGTATTTT	CAMEGYGTDTQYF
-	TRBD2	TRBJ2-3	TRBV7-6	TGTGCCAGCAGCTTAGGGGCTACGGCGGGAGAAGGCACAGATACGCAGTATTTT	CASSLGATAGEGTDTQYF
-	TRBD2	TRBJ2-7	TRBV28	TGTGCCAGCAGTTTGACTAGCGGCTACGAGCAGTACTTC	CASSLTSGYEQYF
-	-	TRBJ2-1	TRBV19	TGTGCCAGTAGTATAGTCCCAGGCTCCTACAATGAGCAGTTCTTC	CASSIVPGSYNEQFF
-	TRBD2	TRBJ2-3	TRBV11-2	TGTGCCAGCAGCTCCATCTCCGGGACTAGTGCAGATACGCAGTATTTT	CASSSISGTSADTQYF
once	-	TRBJ2-7	TRBV6-1	TGTGCCAGCAGTGAAAGGTGGTTGGGGGACTCCTACGAGCAGTACTTC	CASSERWLGDSYEQYF
-	TRBD1	TRBJ2-7	TRBV28	TGTGCCAGCAGTCTAGACAGGGGGCGTTTAGGCCACGAGCAGTACTTC	CASSLDRGRLGHEQYF
-	TRBD1	TRBJ1-5	TRBV7-8	TGTGCCAGCAGCCAGACAGGGTACGGCAATCAGCCCCAGCATTTT	CASSQTGYGNQPQHF
-	-	TRBJ2-7	TRBV27	TGTGCCAGCAGGACGCGGGGCGGCAGCTCCTACGAGCAGTACTTC	CASRTRGGSSYEQYF
-	-	TRBJ1-1	TRBV28	TGTGCCAGCAGTCTAAAAATGAACACTGAAGCTTTCTTT	CASSLKMNTEAFF
-	-	TRBJ2-1	TRBV28	TGTGCCAGCAGCCACGACGGTTACAATGAGCAGTTCTTC	CASSHDGYNEQFF
-	-	TRBJ2-5	TRBV5-1	TGCGCCAGCAGCTTGGGCAGAGTTTGGGAAGAGACCCAGTACTTC	CASSLGRVWEETQYF
-	-	TRBJ1-6	TRBV13	TGTGCCAGCAGCTCGCACCTAGGCGTAGCACCCCTCCACTTT	CASSSHLGVAPLHF
-	TRBD1	TRBJ2-7	TRBV11-2	TGTGCCAGCAGCTTCCGGTCAGGGTTGGGACAGGGTTCCTACGAGCAGTACTTC	CASSFRSGLGQGSYEQYF
-	-	TRBJ1-3	TRBV25-1	TGTGCCAGCAGTGAATACAACCTCAGGGCTGGAAACACCATATATTTT	CASSEYNLRAGNTIYF
-	TRBD2	TRBJ2-2	TRBV11-2	TGTGCCAGCAGCTTCCACATTGGGCTAGCGGGAGGGATCACCGGGGAGCTGTTTTTT	CASSFHIGLAGGITGELFF
-	TRBD1	TRBJ2-7	TRBV10-1	TGCGCCAGCAGTGAAGGGGGCGAGGATTACGAGCAGTACTTC	CASSEGGEDYEQYF
-	-	TRBJ2-7	TRBV14	TGTGCCAGCAGCCAAGGGACATTTTTTTACGAGCAGTACTTC	CASSQGTFFYEQYF
-	-	TRBJ1-5	TRBV27	TGTGCCAGCAGTTTACTGGGTAGCAATCAGCCCCAGCATTTT	CASSLLGSNQPQHF
-	TRBD2	TRBJ2-1	TRBV11-2	TGTGCTTGTGGGGACTACTCCTACAATGAGCAGTTCTTC	CACGDYSYNEQFF
-	TRBD1	TRBJ1-2	TRBV13	TGTGCCACTTCGACAGGGGACTATGGCTACACCTTC	CATSTGDYGYTF
-	TRBD1	TRBJ2-3	TRBV7-9	TGTGCCAGCAGCCCAGCGGACAGGGTCCTGGATACGCAGTATTTT	CASSPADRVLDTQYF
-	TRBD2	TRBJ2-7	TRBV19	TGTGCCAGTAGTATTCTAGCGGAGAGAGGCGAGCAGTACTTC	CASSILAERGEQYF
-	TRBD1	TRBJ2-7	TRBV27	TGTGCCAGCAGTCCTGGACAGGGTAGGAGCGGCGAGCAGTACTTC	CASSPGQGRSGEQYF
once	TRBD1	TRBJ2-1	TRBV4-1	TGCGCCAGCAGCCAAGTGGGGACAGGGGTTTTTGAGCAGTTCTTC	CASSQVGTGVFEQFF
-	TRBD2	TRBJ2-7	TRBV9	TGTGCCAGCAGCGTAGGCGGACTAGCGGGAGACGAGCAGTACTTC	CASSVGGLAGDEQYF
-	-	TRBJ1-1	TRBV30	TGTGCCTGGACAGGGACGAACACTGAAGCTTTCTTT	CAWTGTNTEAFF
-	-	TRBJ2-3	TRBV11-3	TGTGCCAGCAGCTTTGGCACAGATACGCAGTATTTT	CASSFGTDTQYF
once	-	TRBJ1-2	TRBV5-5	TGTGCCAGCAGCTTGGAGGTGACCCCTGGTGGCTACACCTTC	CASSLEVTPGGYTF